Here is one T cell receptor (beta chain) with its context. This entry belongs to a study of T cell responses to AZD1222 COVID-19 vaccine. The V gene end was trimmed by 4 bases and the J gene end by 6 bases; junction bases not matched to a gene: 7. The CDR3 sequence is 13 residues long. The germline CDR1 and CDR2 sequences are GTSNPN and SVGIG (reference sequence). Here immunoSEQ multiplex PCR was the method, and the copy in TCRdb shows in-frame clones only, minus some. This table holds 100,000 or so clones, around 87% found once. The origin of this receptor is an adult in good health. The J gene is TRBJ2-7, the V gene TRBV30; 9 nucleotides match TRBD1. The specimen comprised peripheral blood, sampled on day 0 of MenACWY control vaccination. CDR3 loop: CAWNLDRGAEQYF. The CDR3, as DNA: TGTGCCTGGAACCTGGACAGGGGAGCCGAGCAGTACTTC.